This T cell receptor (beta chain) was sequenced during a study of cytotoxic CD8 clonotypes in ibrutinib-treated CLL. A note on this clone: At one of its ends the junction is not consistent with the germline gene, which may arise from a read error.

Germline V gene lookup returns CDR1 SGHTS and CDR2 YDEGEE. CDR3 size: 15 residues. Clones were sequenced by immunoSEQ multiplex PCR, and TCRdb holds only the in-frame ones, with some missing. The repertoire includes roughly 220,000 clones, about 75% of them detected once, and 5.9% sits in the top ten. This sequence was found in a human donor with chronic lymphocytic leukemia. The chain carries TRBV5-8 and TRBJ1-3; D uncertain. Sequencing was performed on PBMCs, taken after 12 months of ibrutinib treatment. The CDR3 spells CASSLDGRSGNTIYF. The CDR3 nucleotides are TGTGCCAGCAGTTTGGACGGACGCTCTGGAAACACCATATATTTT.